Shown below are 20 T cell receptor beta chains from a single sample sequenced in a study of T cell responses to AZD1222 COVID-19 vaccine (dated by TCRdb to the early 2020s). Receptors were amplified or captured by the immunoSEQ multiplex PCR assay. What TCRdb holds here is the immuneACCESS table cut down to in-frame rearrangements. Part of the clones is not present; checked against another copy, under half of the missing clones reflect an unresolved V gene, and the others are unexplained. The table for this sample lists about 97,000 clones; about 90% of them were counted only once. The ten biggest clones cover 16% of the sample. Explained via the paper, the time point label denotes: baseline before first vaccination. The starting material was peripheral blood, obtained on day 0 of AZD1222 vaccination. Every receptor here comes from an adult in good health.

The chain employs TRBV29-1 and TRBJ2-7; TRBD2 agrees at 11 bases. The CDR3 is made up of 14 amino acids. The trim removed 6 bases at V and 2 bases at J, leaving 6 bases unmatched. CDR1 and CDR2 from the germline V gene are SQVTM and ANQGSEA. CDR3 DNA: TGCAGCGTGGCCGGGACTAGCGGTACCTACGAGCAGTACTTC. This translates into CSVAGTSGTYEQYF.

The V and J genes are TRBV18 and TRBJ2-7; tentatively, D is TRBD1 (6 bases). CDR1 KGHSH and CDR2 LQKENI come from the germline V gene. The CDR3 is 14 amino acids. V was pared by 0 bases and J by 5 bases, with 11 bases between. In nucleotides, the CDR3 is TGTGCCAGCTCACCACCGACAGGTCACAACGAGCAGTACTTC. Encoded protein: CASSPPTGHNEQYF.

As regards this clone: At one boundary the junction diverges from the germline segment, which might be a read error. The chain uses TRBV11-3 and TRBJ2-3; 9 positions agree with TRBD2. This CDR3 is built from 15 residues. Looked up from germline, CDR1 is SGHNT and CDR2 is YENEEA. CDR3: CASSLGDGASGTLRF. CDR3 nucleotide sequence: TGTGCCAGCAGCTTAGGGGATGGGGCTAGCGGGACCCTAAGGTTT.

The chain recombines TRBV27 with TRBJ2-7; D not resolved. V was shortened by 0 bases and J by 6 bases, with 9 bases between the two germline ends. Per germline, CDR1 MNHEY and CDR2 SMNVEV (reference sequence). The CDR3 loop spans 13 amino acids. CDR3 DNA: TGTGCCAGCAGTTTATCGAGCGCGACCGAGCAGTACTTC. The encoded protein is CASSLSSATEQYF.

This clone was seen a few times. The CDR3 region is CASSLVDSISGNTIYF. Here the CDR3 DNA reads TGTGCCAGCAGCCTCGTCGACAGCATCTCTGGAAACACCATATATTTT. The rearrangement uses TRBV3-1 (or the pseudogene TRBV3-2) and TRBJ1-3; the D gene is possibly TRBD1 (5 bases). Trimming took off 4 bases at V and 0 bases at J, with 13 bases between the two ends. This CDR3 comprises 16 residues. The V gene's germline CDR1 is LGHDT and CDR2 YNNKEL (reference sequence).

The chain combines TRBV5-4 with TRBJ2-1, with 7 positions matching TRBD2. The junction had 10 bases not matched to a gene; V was cut back by 3 bases and J by 4 bases. The CDR3 spans 16 residues. Germline V gene data show CDR1 as SGHNT and CDR2 as YYREEE (reference sequence). The CDR3 DNA sequence: TGTGCCAGCAGCTCAGCGGGACCCGTCCTTTACAATGAGCAGTTCTTC. This gives the protein CASSSAGPVLYNEQFF.

The chain has TRBV21-1 and TRBJ1-5; TRBD1 was called by the table and not checked on the DNA. TRBV21-1 is recorded as a pseudogene. The CDR3 spans 17 residues. The CDR3 protein is CASSKADRGPSNQPQHF. The CDR3 DNA follows: TGTGCCAGCAGCAAAGCAGACAGGGGCCCTAGCAATCAGCCCCAGCATTTT.

The CDR3 loop reads CASSPHRRVDSYEQYF. CDR3 coding DNA: TGTGCCAGCAGTCCACATAGACGAGTGGACTCCTACGAGCAGTACTTC. The gene calls are TRBV28 and TRBJ2-7; D is undetermined. Deletions cut 5 bases from V and 0 bases from J, with 17 bases between. CDR1 MDHEN and CDR2 SYDVKM come from the germline V gene. There are 16 residues in the CDR3.

This chain joins TRBV5-1 and TRBJ2-6; D not certain. The CDR3 runs 15 residues. The V end was cut by 0 bases, the J end by 0 bases, with 4 bases between. The germline V gene has CDR1 SGHRS and CDR2 YFSETQ. CDR3 in DNA: TGCGCCAGCAGCTTGGGTGACTCTGGGGCCAACGTCCTGACTTTC. Translation gives CASSLGDSGANVLTF.

This chain links TRBV29-1 with TRBJ2-1; D may be TRBD2 (6 bases). CDR1 is SQVTM, CDR2 ANQGSEA, per germline. The V and J ends lost 7 bases and 4 bases respectively, with 14 bases between them. The CDR3 is 13 amino acids. CDR3 amino acids: CSAPAEGYNEQFF. CDR3 sequence (DNA): TGCAGCGCACCAGCGGAGGGGTACAATGAGCAGTTCTTC.

The chain has TRBV2 and TRBJ2-7, with TRBD2 identical over 8 bases. The CDR3 loop spans 14 amino acids. Germline CDR1 is SNHLY and CDR2 is FYNNEI. With V trimmed by 4 bases and J by 6 bases, 8 bases remained unmatched. The CDR3 loop reads CASSVEREIGEQYF. The CDR3 coding sequence is TGTGCCAGCAGTGTGGAGCGGGAGATCGGCGAGCAGTACTTC.

This chain links TRBV5-4 with TRBJ2-6; TRBD2 matches 11 bases. V lost 1 base and J lost 2; bases outside the gene matches: 2. This CDR3 region has 17 residues. CDR1 is SGHNT and CDR2 is YYREEE in the germline V gene (reference sequence). The CDR3 here is CASSLLAGGPGANVLTF. The CDR3 nucleotides read TGTGCCAGCAGCTTGCTAGCGGGAGGTCCTGGGGCCAACGTCCTGACTTTC.

The V call is TRBV2, the J call TRBJ1-5; unclear D gene. V was trimmed by 3 bases and J by 15 bases, leaving 12 bases between them. CDR1 and CDR2 from the germline V gene are SNHLY and FYNNEI. The CDR3 has 11 amino acids. The CDR3 DNA sequence: TGTGCCAGCAGTGAGGGTCCTCCTCTGCATTTT. Protein product: CASSEGPPLHF. Based on the CDR3 plus reference TRBV2 and TRBJ1-5, the full variable domain is EPEVTQTPSHQVTQMGQEVILRCVPISNHLYFYWYRQILGQKVEFLVSFYNNEISEKSEIFDDQFSVERPDGSNFTLKIRSTKLEDSAMYFCASSEGPPLHFGDGTRLSIL.

This clone was detected a few times. The rearrangement joins TRBV7-4 to TRBJ2-7, with D possibly TRBD1 on 5 matching bases. V was clipped by 4 bases and J by 3 bases, with 13 bases between them. CDR1 and CDR2 from the germline V gene are SGHVT and SQSDAQ. CDR3 length: 14 residues. As DNA, the CDR3 is TGTGCCAGCAGCTCCCGAGACAGAAACTACGAGCAGTACTTC. Translation: CASSSRDRNYEQYF.

V usage is TRBV5-1 and J usage is TRBJ2-4; D is unclear. This CDR3 region has 14 residues. The ends were cut back, 4 bases at V and 8 bases at J, with 16 bases in the middle. The germline gives CDR1 SGHRS, CDR2 YFSETQ. The CDR3 DNA is TGCGCCAGCAGCGCCGACACACTGTCGGACATTCAGTACTTC. Amino acid sequence: CASSADTLSDIQYF.

Comment on this clone: One end of the junction varies from germline; a read error may be responsible. This chain connects TRBV6-5 to TRBJ1-5; no clear D gene. Germline V gene lookup returns CDR1 MNHEY and CDR2 SVGAGI. The CDR3 contains 13 residues. The CDR3 DNA is TGTGCCAGCCGTTACGATAGCAATCAGCCCCAGCATTTT. It encodes CASRYDSNQPQHF.

The chain uses TRBV28 and TRBJ2-5; 11 positions match TRBD2. CDR3 length equals 16 residues. Germline V gene sequence: CDR1 MDHEN, CDR2 SYDVKM. The V gene end was trimmed by 1 base and the J gene end by 0 bases; junction bases not matched to a gene: 1. The CDR3 sequence: CASSLLGLADQETQYF. The CDR3, as DNA: TGTGCCAGCAGTTTATTGGGACTAGCGGACCAAGAGACCCAGTACTTC.

The chain couples TRBV7-9 to TRBJ2-2, with TRBD2 as a possible D gene (5 bases). CDR1 is SEHNR and CDR2 is FQNEAQ in the germline V gene (reference sequence). The CDR3 is 17 amino acids. V was shortened by 4 bases and J by 4 bases, with 19 bases between the two germline ends. In DNA form, the CDR3 reads TGTGCCAGCAGCTCCCCTAGGCCGACGGGGAGCACCGGGGAGCTGTTTTTT. Translating gives CASSSPRPTGSTGELFF.

The V gene is TRBV10-1, the J gene TRBJ2-1; maybe TRBD2 (5 bases). The CDR3 runs to 15 residues. Trimming took 4 bases from V and 10 from J, leaving 20 bases between them. Germline V lookup: CDR1 WNHNN, CDR2 SYGVQD (reference sequence). Here the CDR3 reads CASSATAVLGEEQFF. For the CDR3, the DNA is TGCGCCAGCAGTGCGACGGCGGTCCTCGGGGAGGAGCAGTTCTTC.

The V and J genes are TRBV7-2 and TRBJ2-7; 7 nucleotides match TRBD1. V was clipped by 2 bases and J by 1 base; unmatched bases: 2. CDR3 length: 14 residues. The germline CDR1 and CDR2 sequences are SGHTA and FQGNSA. The CDR3 region is CASSLTGQSYEQYF. CDR3 sequence (DNA): TGTGCCAGCAGCTTAACGGGACAGTCCTACGAGCAGTACTTC.